This T cell receptor beta chain was sequenced for a study of shared clonotypes between healthy human individuals. Terminally differentiated effector memory CD45RA+ cells were excluded by CCR7 positive selection of CD45RO-negative cells. Data came from immunoSEQ multiplex PCR; TCRdb stores just in-frame clones and leaves some out. The data contain some 740,000 clones, about 91% of them seen just once; the ten biggest clones take up less than 25%. V lost 11 bases and J 4 bases, leaving 21 bases between the germline ends. Germline values: CDR1 LNHNV, CDR2 YYDKDF (reference sequence). The CDR3 totals 15 residues.

The sequence was collected from a man between 25 and 39 years old in good health. The sample taken for sequencing was naive CD8+ T cells sorted from blood. The chain links TRBV15 to TRBJ2-1, with D possibly called TRBD1 or TRBD2 (6 bases each). CDR3 loop: CAVRGATFTYNEQFF. The DNA of the CDR3 is TGTGCCGTGAGGGGGGCTACATTCACGTACAATGAGCAGTTCTTC.